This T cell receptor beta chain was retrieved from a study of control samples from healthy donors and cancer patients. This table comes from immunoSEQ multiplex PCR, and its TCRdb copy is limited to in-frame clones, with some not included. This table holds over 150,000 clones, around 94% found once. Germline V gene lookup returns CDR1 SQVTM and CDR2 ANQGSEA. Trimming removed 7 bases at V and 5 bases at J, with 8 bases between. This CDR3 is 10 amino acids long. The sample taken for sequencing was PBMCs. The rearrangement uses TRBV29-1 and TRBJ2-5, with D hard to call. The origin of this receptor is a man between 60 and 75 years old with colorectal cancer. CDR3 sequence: CSGSKETQYF. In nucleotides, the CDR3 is TGCAGCGGAAGCAAGGAGACCCAGTACTTC.